This is a list of T cell receptor beta chains from one sample in a study of metastatic and nonmetastatic thyroid tumors. TCRdb reassembled clones from the PCR reads with MiXCR. The sample shows about 36,000 clones, around 21% of them seen only once. The sample taken for sequencing was blood. These receptors were collected from a female donor with papillary thyroid cancer or a benign thyroid nodule (not recorded which). Some clones in this sample may be carry-over from other donors' samples. CDR3s include the opening cysteine and the closing phenylalanine or tryptophan. A D gene is named only where the DNA matches it firmly. Part of the rows lack a size; the others show once, few, many or a class for expanded clones.

>TRBV6-1|14|NA|TRBJ1-2|medium-sized
CASSEKTVLGGYTF
TGTGCCAGCAGTGAGAAGACAGTACTCGGCGGCTACACCTTC
>TRBV20-1|15|TRBD1|TRBJ1-1|NA
CSATQGQDANTEAFF
TGCAGTGCTACCCAAGGACAGGACGCCAACACTGAAGCTTTCTTT
>TRBV6-6|16|TRBD2|TRBJ2-2|medium-sized
CASSYSGLANTGELFF
TGTGCCAGCAGTTACTCGGGACTAGCGAACACCGGGGAGCTGTTTTTT
>TRBV9|15|NA|TRBJ2-1|many
CASSAETGQYNEQFF
TGTGCCAGCAGCGCTGAGACAGGACAGTACAATGAGCAGTTCTTC
>TRBV4-1|17|NA|TRBJ2-1|many
CASSQEGGGGSYNEQFF
TGCGCCAGCAGCCAAGAAGGGGGAGGGGGTTCCTACAATGAGCAGTTCTTC
>TRBV19|18|NA|TRBJ2-2|many
CASTLPPLGTRTTGELFF
TGTGCCAGTACCCTCCCCCCTTTAGGTACCAGAACTACCGGGGAGCTGTTTTTT
>TRBV4-1|15|NA|TRBJ1-4|once
CASSRRQETNEKLFF
TGCGCCAGCAGCCGCAGACAGGAAACTAATGAAAAACTGTTTTTT
>TRBV27|18|TRBD2|TRBJ2-7|NA
CASSQAEGTSGAPYEQYF
TGTGCCAGCAGTCAGGCCGAGGGGACTAGCGGAGCCCCTTACGAGCAGTACTTC
>TRBV28|12|NA|TRBJ1-1|few
CASKGYWAEAFF
TGTGCCAGCAAGGGGTATTGGGCTGAAGCTTTCTTT
>TRBV6-1|16|NA|TRBJ2-1|few
CASIARGAGWQSEQFF
TGTGCCAGCATTGCCCGGGGGGCGGGATGGCAGAGTGAGCAGTTCTTC
>TRBV3-1|13|TRBD2|TRBJ2-7|many
CASSFTSAYEQYF
TGTGCCAGCAGCTTCACTAGCGCCTACGAGCAGTACTTC
>TRBV7-2|14|TRBD2|TRBJ2-7|NA
CASTRGDHSYEQYF
TGTGCCAGCACACGGGGGGATCATTCCTACGAGCAGTACTTC
>TRBV5-1|16|NA|TRBJ1-2|NA
CASSLGTVTWARGYTF
TGCGCCAGCAGCTTGGGAACAGTGACATGGGCCCGGGGCTACACCTTC
>TRBV6-1|15|NA|TRBJ2-2|few
CASSHGGGEPGELFF
TGTGCCAGCAGCCACGGGGGTGGCGAGCCCGGGGAGCTGTTTTTT
>TRBV7-2|13|NA|TRBJ2-3|NA
CASSLYSTDTQYF
TGTGCCAGCAGCTTATATAGCACAGATACGCAGTATTTT
>TRBV11-1|15|NA|TRBJ2-6|many
CASSDRFSGANVLTF
TGTGCCAGCTCGGACAGATTCTCTGGGGCCAACGTCCTGACTTTC
>TRBV7-2|13|NA|TRBJ1-2|many
CASSWTSNYGYTF
TGTGCCAGCAGCTGGACATCAAACTATGGCTACACCTTC
>TRBV29-1|11|NA|TRBJ1-2|many
CSVSGDQGYTF
TGCAGCGTTTCAGGGGATCAAGGCTACACCTTC
>TRBV6-1|11|NA|TRBJ1-1|NA
CASKGGTEAFF
TGTGCCAGTAAAGGTGGCACTGAAGCTTTCTTT
>TRBV12-3/TRBV12-4|14|NA|TRBJ1-2|medium-sized
CASSLGTGNYGYTF
TGTGCCAGCAGTTTAGGGACGGGGAACTATGGCTACACCTTC
>TRBV7-9|16|NA|TRBJ2-7|many
CASSWGRTGQGGEQYF
TGTGCCAGCAGCTGGGGAAGGACCGGGCAGGGCGGCGAGCAGTACTTC
>TRBV11-2|14|NA|TRBJ2-7|few
CASSLGPGNYEQYF
TGTGCCAGCAGCTTAGGACCGGGCAACTACGAGCAGTACTTC
>TRBV27|17|NA|TRBJ2-1|NA
CASSSGSCPSSYNEQFF
TGTGCCAGCAGTTCGGGGTCATGTCCGAGCTCCTACAATGAGCAGTTCTTC
>TRBV6-2/TRBV6-3|15|NA|TRBJ1-5|few
CASSHFGQGYQPQHF
TGTGCCAGCAGCCACTTCGGCCAGGGGTATCAGCCCCAGCATTTT
>TRBV3-1|13|NA|TRBJ2-1|once
CASSRTDRDPQFF
TGTGCCAGCAGCCGAACAGACCGCGACCCCCAGTTCTTC
>TRBV5-1|14|NA|TRBJ1-2|many
CASSRGRGDYGYTF
TGCGCCAGCTCCAGGGGCAGGGGAGACTATGGCTACACCTTC
>TRBV6-1|14|NA|TRBJ2-2|many
CASQVDPNTGELFF
TGTGCCAGCCAGGTGGATCCGAACACCGGGGAGCTGTTTTTT
>TRBV20-1|13|NA|TRBJ2-3|few
CSALEKVIDTQYF
TGCAGTGCCTTGGAGAAGGTTATAGATACGCAGTATTTT
>TRBV7-9|13|NA|TRBJ2-5|many
CASIMAFGETQYF
TGTGCCAGCATTATGGCGTTTGGGGAGACCCAGTACTTC
>TRBV11-3|15|TRBD1|TRBJ2-7|medium-sized
CASSLEGTESYEQYF
TGTGCCAGCAGCTTAGAGGGGACAGAGTCCTACGAGCAGTACTTC
>TRBV2|15|TRBD2|TRBJ2-3|many
CASSDLAGVLDTQYF
TGTGCCAGCAGTGATTTAGCGGGAGTTTTGGATACGCAGTATTTT
>TRBV19|15|TRBD1|TRBJ2-1|many
CASSTDRGLLNEQFF
TGTGCCAGTAGTACGGACAGGGGTCTCCTTAATGAGCAGTTCTTC
>TRBV5-1|13|NA|TRBJ1-1|NA
CASTGRGRTEAFF
TGCGCCAGCACGGGCAGGGGAAGAACTGAAGCTTTCTTT
>TRBV6-4|15|TRBD2|TRBJ2-3|NA
CASSGSGGGTDTQYF
TGTGCCAGCAGTGGGTCGGGAGGTGGCACAGATACGCAGTATTTT
>TRBV13|14|NA|TRBJ1-6|NA
CASSQRGEGSPFHF
TGTGCCAGCAGCCAACGTGGGGAGGGCTCACCCTTCCACTTT
>TRBV3-1|13|NA|TRBJ1-1|many
CASSLSWAGEAFF
TGTGCCAGCAGCCTGTCTTGGGCGGGAGAAGCTTTCTTT
>TRBV28|15|NA|TRBJ2-1|many
CASSSSGAANNEQFF
TGTGCCAGCAGTTCCTCGGGAGCGGCAAACAATGAGCAGTTCTTC
>TRBV4-3|16|TRBD2|TRBJ2-1|many
CASSRPGGGAYNEQFF
TGCGCCAGCAGCCGCCCCGGGGGGGGCGCCTACAATGAGCAGTTCTTC
>TRBV27|16|TRBD2|TRBJ2-7|few
CERPFCSGTPSYEQYF
TGTGAACGGCCCTTTTGTAGCGGGACCCCCAGCTACGAGCAGTACTTC
>TRBV4-1|13|NA|TRBJ2-1|NA
CASSQDYSNEQFF
TGCGCCAGCAGCCAAGATTACTCCAATGAGCAGTTCTTC
>TRBV27|14|NA|TRBJ2-2|few
CASSPRRSEGELFF
TGTGCCAGCAGTCCCCGACGGTCCGAAGGGGAGCTGTTTTTT
>TRBV7-2|15|NA|TRBJ1-2|few
CASSLVTGGGYGYTF
TGTGCCAGCAGCTTAGTTACGGGGGGCGGGTATGGCTACACCTTC